This T cell receptor (beta chain) appears in the sequencing data of a study of blood T cell repertoires in COVID-19. Overall study context: T cells, B-cell-depleted T cells, or PBMCs supplied cDNA or gDNA.

The CDR3 length is 14 residues. Germline-derived CDR1 and CDR2 are LNHDA and SQIVND (reference sequence). V shed 3 bases and J 4 bases; nucleotides not matched to a gene: 3. This table comes from immunoSEQ multiplex PCR, and its TCRdb copy is limited to in-frame clones, with some not included. The top ten clones hold 2% to 2.5% of a sample with 100,000 or so clones, around 90% of them seen once. The origin of this receptor is a man aged 50 to 59 with active COVID-19. The sequenced sample was peripheral blood. The chain employs TRBV19 and TRBJ1-2, with TRBD1 matching 9 bases. In nucleotides, the CDR3 is TGTGCCAGTAGTATTAGGACAGGGGCCTATGGCTACACCTTC. The encoded protein is CASSIRTGAYGYTF.